This T cell receptor beta chain comes out of a study of cytomegalovirus exposure and HLA in healthy donors. This clone was detected once. What it binds is not known. The CDR3 consists of 14 residues. J lost 3 bases, V lost 4 bases, and 8 bases had no gene match. CDR1 is GTSNPN, CDR2 SVGIG, per germline (reference sequence). Study-level results: Excluded were some V segments that proved indistinguishable, including TRBV6-2 and TRBV6-3. Later analysis identified 16,000 or so TCR beta sequences associated with HLA alleles, using a false discovery rate threshold of 0.05. In vitro work confirmed that a few CMV-associated chains recognize CMV antigens. The study flagged about 150 TCR beta chains as cytomegalovirus-associated.

The PCR ran on 60 Vbeta and 13 Jbeta primers. Only in-frame clones appear in the TCRdb table, and some are missing; sequencing was by immunoSEQ multiplex PCR. The repertoire includes about 240,000 clones, about 81% of them detected once, and less than 8.5% sits in the top ten. The chain uses TRBV30 and TRBJ1-2, with 7 bases aligning to TRBD1. This TCR was sampled from a woman aged 60-75 years in good health and CMV-seropositive. Sequencing was carried out using PBMCs. CDR3 sequence (DNA): TGTGCCTGGACGGTAACAGGGGTGGACTATGGCTACACCTTC. It yields the protein CAWTVTGVDYGYTF.